The clone carrying this T cell receptor (beta chain) has a count of ten or more. Primers used for first-strand cDNA, a TRAV- and TRBV-specific set, covered both alpha and beta chains. TCR amplification ran 20 PCR cycles using constant-region and V-primer adapter primers. TCRdb itself ran the reads through MiXCR, one entry per CDR3 protein. The sample records fewer than 90,000 distinct CDR3 sequences, roughly 30% being singletons. The time point denotes: before trial treatment. This sample was included in a study of low-dose radiotherapy and immunotherapy resistance in tumors. Study-level background: Per fraction, Cohort 1 was given 0.5 Gy every 2 weeks, for a total of 6.5 Gy.

CDR3 length equals 15 residues. From germline, CDR1 is DFQATT and CDR2 SNEGSKA (reference sequence). V gave up 0 bases and J gave up 4 bases, with 13 bases separating them. This clonotype was obtained from a female donor with ovarian cancer. The chain carries TRBV20-1 and TRBJ2-1; D possibly corresponds to TRBD1 (6 bases). The specimen comprised PBMCs, sampled before treatment. CDR3 DNA: TGCAGTGCTAGAGATCTCAGGGGCCCTTACAATGAGCAGTTCTTC. Translating it yields CSARDLRGPYNEQFF.